This TCR beta chain is from a study of early T cells in non-severe SARS-CoV-2 infection. Looking at the study overall: Alpha and beta chains were unpaired, from unsorted whole-blood bulk RNA.

Individual cDNA molecules each received unique molecular identifiers attached to them. TCRdb fed the 5' RACE reads into MiXCR, producing one record per CDR3 protein. The data show some 45,000 distinct CDR3 sequences, with approximately 4.1% seen just once and around 6% held by the top ten. This clonotype was seen repeatedly, ten times or more. The antigen remains unidentified. CDR1 and CDR2 from the germline V gene are SGHRS and YFSETQ. V was cut by 0 bases and J by 3 bases, with 7 bases left in between. The CDR3 is 13 residues long. Study observations and caveats: Sequences matched to VDJdb favored anti-spike CD8 responses, while private and CD4 specificities were missed.

Sequencing input: whole blood. This chain joins TRBV5-1 and TRBJ2-7; D gene unclear. The receptor comes from an adult who was a healthcare worker with PCR-confirmed SARS-CoV-2 infection or an uninfected control (not recorded which). The CDR3 sequence is CASSLAAVYEQYF. In nucleotides, the CDR3 is TGCGCCAGCAGCTTGGCGGCAGTCTACGAGCAGTACTTC.